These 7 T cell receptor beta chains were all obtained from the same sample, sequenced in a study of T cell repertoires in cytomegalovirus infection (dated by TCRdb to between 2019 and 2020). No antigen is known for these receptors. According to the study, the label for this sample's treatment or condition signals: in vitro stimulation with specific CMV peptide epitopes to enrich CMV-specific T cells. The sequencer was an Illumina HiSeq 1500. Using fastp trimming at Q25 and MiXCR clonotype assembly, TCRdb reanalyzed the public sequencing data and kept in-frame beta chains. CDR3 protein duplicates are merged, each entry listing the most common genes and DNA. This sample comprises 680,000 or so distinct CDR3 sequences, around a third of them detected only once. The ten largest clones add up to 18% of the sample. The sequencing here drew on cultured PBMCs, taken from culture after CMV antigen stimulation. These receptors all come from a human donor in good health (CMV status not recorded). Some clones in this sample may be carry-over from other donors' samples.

CDR3: CASSQAGGMIFNTEAFF. For the CDR3, the DNA is TGCGCCAGCAGCCAAGCCGGGGGAATGATTTTTAACACTGAAGCTTTCTTT. The rearrangement joins TRBV4-3 to TRBJ1-1, with TRBD1 as a possible D gene (5 bases). There are 17 residues in the CDR3. CDR1 and CDR2 from the germline V gene are LGHNA and YSLEER. V shed 1 base and J shed 2 bases, with 17 bases lying between them.

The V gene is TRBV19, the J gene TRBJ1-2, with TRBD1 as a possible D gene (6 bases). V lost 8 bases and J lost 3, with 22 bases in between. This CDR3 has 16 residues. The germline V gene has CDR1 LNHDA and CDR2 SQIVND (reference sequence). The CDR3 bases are TGTGCCAGTCGACCGGGTTCATTCAGGGGAGACTATGGCTACACCTTC. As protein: CASRPGSFRGDYGYTF.

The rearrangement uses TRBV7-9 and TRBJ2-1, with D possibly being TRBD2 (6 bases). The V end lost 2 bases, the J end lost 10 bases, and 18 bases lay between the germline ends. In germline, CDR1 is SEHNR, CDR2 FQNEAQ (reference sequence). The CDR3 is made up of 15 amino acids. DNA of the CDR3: TGTGCCAGCAGCTTATTTCCTGGAGGAGGGACCGAGCAGTTCTTC. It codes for CASSLFPGGGTEQFF.

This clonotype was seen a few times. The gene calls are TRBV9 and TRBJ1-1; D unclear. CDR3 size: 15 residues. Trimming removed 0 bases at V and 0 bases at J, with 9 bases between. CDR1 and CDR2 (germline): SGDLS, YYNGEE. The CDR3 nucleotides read TGTGCCAGCAGCGTAGGCGTCAGGATGAACACTGAAGCTTTCTTT. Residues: CASSVGVRMNTEAFF. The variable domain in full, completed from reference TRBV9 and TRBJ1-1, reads DSGVTQTPKHLITATGQRVTLRCSPRSGDLSVYWYQQSLDQGLQFLIQYYNGEERAKGNILERFSAQQFPDLHSELNLSSLELGDSALYFCASSVGVRMNTEAFFGQGTRLTVV.

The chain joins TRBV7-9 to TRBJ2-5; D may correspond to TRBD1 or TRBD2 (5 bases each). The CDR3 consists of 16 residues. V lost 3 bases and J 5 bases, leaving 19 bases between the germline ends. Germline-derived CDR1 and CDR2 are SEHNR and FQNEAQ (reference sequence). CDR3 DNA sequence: TGTGCCAGCAGCTTGGTCGGGTCCGGTTGGGGGGAGACCCAGTACTTC. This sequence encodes CASSLVGSGWGETQYF.

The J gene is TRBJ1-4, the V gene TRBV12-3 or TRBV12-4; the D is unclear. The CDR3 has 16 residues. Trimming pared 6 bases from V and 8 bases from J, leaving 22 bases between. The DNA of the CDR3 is TGTGCCAGCAGCCGCCTTGGGAAGGCGGAGGGAGAAAAACTGTTTTTT. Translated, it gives CASSRLGKAEGEKLFF.

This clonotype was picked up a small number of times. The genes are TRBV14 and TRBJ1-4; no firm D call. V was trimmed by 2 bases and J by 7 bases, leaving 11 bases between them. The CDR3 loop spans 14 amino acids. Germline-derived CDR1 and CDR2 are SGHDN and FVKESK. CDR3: CASSQSILSEKLFF. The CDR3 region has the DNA TGTGCCAGCAGCCAATCGATTTTAAGTGAAAAACTGTTTTTT.